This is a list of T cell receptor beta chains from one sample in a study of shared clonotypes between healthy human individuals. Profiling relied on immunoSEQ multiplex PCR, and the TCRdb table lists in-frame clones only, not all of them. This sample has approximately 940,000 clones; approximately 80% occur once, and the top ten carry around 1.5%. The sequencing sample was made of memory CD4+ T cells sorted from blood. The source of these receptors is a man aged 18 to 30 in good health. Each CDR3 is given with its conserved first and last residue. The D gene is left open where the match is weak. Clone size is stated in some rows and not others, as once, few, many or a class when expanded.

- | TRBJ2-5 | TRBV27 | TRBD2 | CASSFSGRNQETQYF | TGTGCCAGCAGTTTTAGCGGGAGGAATCAAGAGACCCAGTACTTC
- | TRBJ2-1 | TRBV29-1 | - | CSAGDGEQFF | TGCAGCGCCGGAGACGGTGAGCAGTTCTTC
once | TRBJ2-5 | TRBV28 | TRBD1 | CASSSLSTGEETQYF | TGTGCCAGCAGTTCTCTATCGACAGGGGAAGAGACCCAGTACTTC
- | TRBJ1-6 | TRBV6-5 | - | CASSYGQDYNSPLHF | TGTGCCAGCAGTTACGGGCAGGACTATAATTCACCCCTCCACTTT
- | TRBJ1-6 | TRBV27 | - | CASSLGWTYNSPLHF | TGTGCCAGCAGTTTAGGGTGGACCTATAATTCACCCCTCCACTTT
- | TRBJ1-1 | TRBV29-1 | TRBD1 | CSAKQGRTEAFF | TGCAGCGCCAAACAGGGGCGAACTGAAGCTTTCTTT
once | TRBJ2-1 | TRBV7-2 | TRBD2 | CASSLDPSGRGFF | TGTGCCAGCAGCTTAGATCCTAGCGGGAGGGGTTTCTTC
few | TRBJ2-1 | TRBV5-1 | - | CASSYDTYNEQFF | TGCGCCAGCAGTTATGATACCTACAATGAGCAGTTCTTC
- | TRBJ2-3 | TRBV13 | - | CASSPAGFPTQYF | TGTGCCAGCAGCCCCGCGGGGTTCCCTACGCAGTATTTT
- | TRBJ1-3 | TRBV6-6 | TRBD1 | CASRQGDSSGNTIYF | TGTGCCAGCAGGCAGGGGGATAGCTCTGGAAACACCATATATTTT
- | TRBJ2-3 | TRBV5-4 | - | CASSPPGGSTDTQYF | TGTGCCAGCAGCCCGCCGGGGGGCAGCACAGATACGCAGTATTTT
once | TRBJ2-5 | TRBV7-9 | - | CASSRNWETQYF | TGTGCCAGCAGCCGGAACTGGGAGACCCAGTACTTC
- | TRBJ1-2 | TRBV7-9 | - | CASSFNSNYGYTF | TGTGCCAGCAGCTTTAACTCTAACTATGGCTACACCTTC
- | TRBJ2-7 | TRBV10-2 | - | CASLKAGPSYEQYF | TGCGCCTCACTAAAGGCAGGGCCGTCCTACGAGCAGTACTTC
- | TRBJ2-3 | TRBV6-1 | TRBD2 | CASKREFATDTQYF | TGTGCCAGCAAGCGGGAGTTCGCCACAGATACGCAGTATTTT
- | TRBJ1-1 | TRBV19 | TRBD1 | CASSARTGAAREAFF | TGTGCCAGTAGTGCCCGGACAGGGGCGGCGCGGGAAGCTTTCTTT
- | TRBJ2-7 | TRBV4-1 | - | CASSRDGYEQYF | TGCGCCAGCAGCCGGGACGGCTACGAGCAGTACTTC
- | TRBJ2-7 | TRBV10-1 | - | CASSETGTRYEQYF | TGCGCCAGCAGTGAAACCGGGACAAGATACGAGCAGTACTTC
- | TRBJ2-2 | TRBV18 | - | CASSPQPSGELFF | TGTGCCAGCTCACCCCAGCCTTCCGGGGAGCTGTTTTTT
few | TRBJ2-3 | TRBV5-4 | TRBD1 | CASSVQGAGTDTQYF | TGTGCCAGCAGTGTACAGGGGGCTGGAACAGATACGCAGTATTTT
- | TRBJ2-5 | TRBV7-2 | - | CASSLGTHQETQYF | TGTGCCAGCAGCTTAGGTACCCATCAAGAGACCCAGTACTTC
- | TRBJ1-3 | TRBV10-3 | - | CAISGGALTSNTIYF | TGTGCCATCAGTGGGGGTGCGCTGACCTCAAACACCATATATTTT
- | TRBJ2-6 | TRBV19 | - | CASRAPESSGANVLTF | TGTGCCAGTAGGGCACCTGAAAGCTCTGGGGCCAACGTCCTGACTTTC
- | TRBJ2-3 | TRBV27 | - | CASSWDSRTDTQYF | TGTGCCAGCAGCTGGGACTCCCGCACAGATACGCAGTATTTT
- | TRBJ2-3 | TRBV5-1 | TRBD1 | CASSPGDSVDTQYF | TGCGCCAGCAGCCCAGGGGACAGCGTAGATACGCAGTATTTT
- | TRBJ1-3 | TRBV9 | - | CASSVGPTGGGNTGNTIYF | TGTGCCAGCAGCGTAGGCCCTACGGGAGGTGGTAATACAGGAAACACCATATATTTT
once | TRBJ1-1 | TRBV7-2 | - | CASSFARTEAFF | TGTGCCAGCAGCTTTGCCAGGACTGAAGCTTTCTTT
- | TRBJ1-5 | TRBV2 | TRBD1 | CASSQDRANQPQHF | TGTGCCAGCAGTCAGGACAGGGCCAATCAGCCCCAGCATTTT
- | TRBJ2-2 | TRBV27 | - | CASRGSGELFF | TGTGCCAGCAGAGGATCCGGGGAGCTGTTTTTT
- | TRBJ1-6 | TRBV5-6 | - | CASSLKNSPLHF | TGTGCCAGCAGCTTGAAGAATTCACCCCTCCACTTT
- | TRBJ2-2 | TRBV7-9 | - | CASRSSGATNTGELFF | TGTGCCAGCAGATCTTCAGGGGCGACAAACACCGGGGAGCTGTTTTTT
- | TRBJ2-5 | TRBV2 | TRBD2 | CASSEAWTSGRRVETQYF | TGTGCCAGCAGTGAAGCGTGGACTAGCGGGAGGAGGGTAGAGACCCAGTACTTC
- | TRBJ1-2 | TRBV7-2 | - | CASSLNGPIRGYTF | TGTGCCAGCAGCTTAAACGGGCCAATTAGAGGCTACACCTTC
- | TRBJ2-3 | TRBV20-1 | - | CSARLSGAQYF | TGCAGTGCTAGACTCTCAGGTGCGCAGTATTTT
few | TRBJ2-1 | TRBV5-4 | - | CASSLNRAAVEQFF | TGTGCCAGCAGCTTAAACAGGGCAGCTGTCGAGCAGTTCTTC
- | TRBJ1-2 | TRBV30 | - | CAWSVWSYGYTF | TGTGCCTGGAGTGTGTGGAGCTATGGCTACACCTTC
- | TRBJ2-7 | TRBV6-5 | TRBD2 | CASSGLAGDEQYF | TGTGCCAGCAGTGGACTAGCGGGAGACGAGCAGTACTTC
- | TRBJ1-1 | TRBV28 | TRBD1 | CASSKNRGEAFF | TGTGCCAGCAGTAAAAACAGGGGTGAAGCTTTCTTT
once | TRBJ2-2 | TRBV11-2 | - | CASRFGTSNTGELFF | TGTGCCAGCAGATTCGGGACATCGAACACCGGGGAGCTGTTTTTT
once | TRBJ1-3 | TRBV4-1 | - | CASSQEEAGNTIYF | TGCGCCAGCAGCCAAGAAGAAGCTGGAAACACCATATATTTT
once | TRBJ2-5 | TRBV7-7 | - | CASSQEGETQYF | TGTGCTAGCAGCCAAGAGGGAGAGACCCAGTACTTC
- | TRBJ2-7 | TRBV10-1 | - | CASSEHPKYEQYF | TGCGCCAGCAGTGAACACCCTAAATACGAGCAGTACTTC
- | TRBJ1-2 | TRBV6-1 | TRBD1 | CASTQGFGYGYTF | TGTGCCAGCACACAGGGGTTTGGCTATGGCTACACCTTC
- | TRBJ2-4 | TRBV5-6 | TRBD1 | CASSTGTGRTKNIQYF | TGTGCCAGCAGCACCGGGACAGGGAGAACCAAAAACATTCAGTACTTC
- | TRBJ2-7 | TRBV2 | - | CASSWGLGTYEQYF | TGTGCCAGCAGCTGGGGACTCGGCACGTACGAGCAGTACTTC
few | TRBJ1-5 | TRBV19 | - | CASRHGRNQPQHF | TGTGCCAGTAGACACGGTCGCAATCAGCCCCAGCATTTT
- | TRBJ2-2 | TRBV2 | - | CASRRGGTGELFF | TGTGCCAGCAGGAGGGGGGGCACCGGGGAGCTGTTTTTT
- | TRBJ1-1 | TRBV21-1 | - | CASSKGGGCYLNDTEAFF | TGTGCCAGCAGCAAAGGGGGGGGTTGTTATTTGAATGACACTGAAGCTTTCTTT
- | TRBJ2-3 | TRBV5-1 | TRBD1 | CASSLRTGQSDTQYF | TGCGCCAGCAGCCTCCGGACAGGGCAGTCAGATACGCAGTATTTT
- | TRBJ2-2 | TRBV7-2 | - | CASSFRSGELFF | TGTGCCAGCAGCTTTCGTTCCGGGGAGCTGTTTTTT
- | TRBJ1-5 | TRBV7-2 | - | CASSPVKNQPQHF | TGTGCCAGCAGCCCCGTGAAAAATCAGCCCCAGCATTTT
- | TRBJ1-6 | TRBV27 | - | CASSLQGSRDSPLHF | TGTGCCAGCAGTTTACAGGGGTCTAGGGATTCACCCCTCCACTTT
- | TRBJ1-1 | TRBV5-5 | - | CASSSLGDKMNTEAFF | TGTGCCAGCAGCTCCCTAGGCGACAAGATGAACACTGAAGCTTTCTTT
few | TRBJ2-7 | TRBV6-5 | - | CASREGQPYEQYF | TGTGCCAGCAGGGAGGGACAGCCCTACGAGCAGTACTTC
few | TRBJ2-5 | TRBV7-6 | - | CASSLGPRGETQYF | TGTGCCAGCAGCTTAGGACCCCGGGGAGAGACCCAGTACTTC
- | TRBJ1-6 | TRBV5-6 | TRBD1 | CASSIQGARNSPLHF | TGTGCCAGCAGCATACAGGGGGCGCGTAATTCACCCCTCCACTTT
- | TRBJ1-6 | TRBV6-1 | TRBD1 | CASSEGGQGDGSPLHF | TGTGCCAGCAGTGAAGGGGGACAGGGGGACGGATCACCCCTCCACTTT
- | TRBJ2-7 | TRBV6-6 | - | CASSYRHFSYEQYF | TGTGCCAGCAGTTACCGCCATTTCTCCTACGAGCAGTACTTC
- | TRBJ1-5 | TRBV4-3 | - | CASSQHPQEAQAQPQHF | TGCGCCAGCAGCCAGCATCCCCAGGAGGCCCAGGCTCAGCCCCAGCATTTT
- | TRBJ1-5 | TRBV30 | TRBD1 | CAWSKGQGSYQPQHF | TGTGCCTGGAGTAAGGGACAGGGGAGCTATCAGCCCCAGCATTTT